This T cell receptor (beta chain) was identified in a study of shared clonotypes between healthy human individuals. The CDR3 has 16 residues. The germline V gene encodes CDR1 MDHEN and CDR2 SYDVKM. The trim removed 6 bases at V and 5 bases at J, leaving 12 bases unmatched. Measured with immunoSEQ multiplex PCR; TCRdb has only the in-frame clones, and not every one. The sample yields about 670,000 clones, about two thirds seen once. The sequence came from a woman aged 25-40 years in good health. Sequencing was performed on memory CD4+ T cells sorted from blood. This sample's subset: CD45RA-negative fraction. V and J are TRBV28 and TRBJ2-7, with 11 nucleotides matching TRBD2. CDR3 sequence: CASRSPPSGRLNEQYF. The CDR3 bases are TGTGCCAGCAGAAGTCCCCCTAGCGGGAGGTTGAACGAGCAGTACTTC.